There are a few counts of the clone carrying this T cell receptor beta chain. What it recognizes is unknown. This sample was included in a study of CD8 T cells in ankylosing spondylitis. Notes on the study in general: Earlier reports found some motif variants in synovial fluid and blood in reactive arthritis. The study identified a TCR beta motif of several highly homologous variants that appeared characteristic of ankylosing spondylitis blood.

Germline-derived CDR1 and CDR2 are DFQATT and SNEGSKA (reference sequence). The CDR3 length is 19 residues. V gave up 3 bases and J gave up 1 base, with 22 bases separating them. TCRdb passed the 5' RACE reads through MiXCR, listing each CDR3 protein once. The table lists about 96,000 distinct CDR3 sequences, around 30% of them singletons. The TCR was taken from a male donor with ankylosing spondylitis or in good health (not recorded which). This chain connects TRBV20-1 to TRBJ1-6; D may be TRBD1 (6 bases). The sample consisted of blood, either unsorted or a sorted T cell fraction (not recorded which). CDR3 amino acids: CSASSLLQGRGSYNSPLHF. The CDR3 DNA sequence: TGCAGTGCTAGTTCCCTATTACAGGGTCGAGGTTCCTATAATTCACCCCTCCACTTT.